In this sample, the clone carrying this T cell receptor (beta chain) turned up a few times. TCRdb fed the reads into MiXCR, producing one record per CDR3 protein. The repertoire consists of fewer than 350,000 distinct CDR3 sequences, with over 7.5% occurring once and the leading ten covering over 3.5%. The sample comes from a study of T cell repertoires in cytomegalovirus infection. Specimen: PBMCs. This clonotype was sampled from a human donor in good health (CMV status not recorded). Some clones in this sample may be carry-over from other donors' samples.

Here the CDR3 DNA reads TGCAGTGCTAGAGATCGGACTAGCGGGGCGGGGACCTACAATGAGCAGTTCTTC. Translated: CSARDRTSGAGTYNEQFF. The chain is built from TRBV20-1 and TRBJ2-1; 12 nucleotides line up with TRBD2. CDR1 is DFQATT, CDR2 SNEGSKA, per germline (reference sequence). After removal of 0 bases from V and 2 bases from J, the junction contained 8 bases not matched to a gene. CDR3 length equals 18 residues.